Listed here are 5 T cell receptor beta chains from one sample, sequenced in a study of blood T cell repertoires in COVID-19. Here immunoSEQ multiplex PCR was the method, and the copy in TCRdb shows in-frame clones only, minus some. The sample holds some 180,000 clones, nearly 80% seen once. Specimen: PBMCs or T cells enriched from blood (not recorded which). The receptors shown here come from a man in his fifties or sixties who had been exposed to COVID-19.

As DNA, the CDR3 is TGTGCCAGCAGCTCTCAGGGGAATAATCAGCCCCAGCATTTT. Residues: CASSSQGNNQPQHF. The J gene is TRBJ1-5, the V gene TRBV13; possible D gene TRBD1, 6 bases. Germline CDR1 is PRHDT and CDR2 is FYEKMQ (reference sequence). The CDR3 sequence is 14 residues long. V shed 4 bases and J shed 4 bases, with 11 bases lying between them.

A single count supports this clone. The rearrangement links TRBV5-1 to TRBJ1-2; D is uncertain. Looked up from germline, CDR1 is SGHRS and CDR2 is YFSETQ. The CDR3 sequence is 16 residues long. Trimming took 0 bases from V and 0 from J, leaving 12 bases between them. CDR3 DNA sequence: TGCGCCAGCAGCTTGGCCTGGGGAGGAGCTAACTATGGCTACACCTTC. It is translated as CASSLAWGGANYGYTF.

This clone was observed many times. The chain combines TRBV5-1 with TRBJ2-3; possibly TRBD2 for D (5 bases). There are 16 residues in the CDR3. The germline V gene encodes CDR1 SGHRS and CDR2 YFSETQ. V dropped 4 bases and J dropped 1 base, with 16 bases sitting between them. The CDR3: CASSPSASGGTDTQYF. CDR3 sequence (DNA): TGCGCCAGCAGCCCTTCGGCTTCCGGGGGCACAGATACGCAGTATTTT.

The chain joins TRBV5-6 to TRBJ2-7, with TRBD1 identical over 7 bases. Germline V CDR1 and CDR2: SGHDT, YYEEEE. CDR3 size: 16 residues. The J segment lost 0 bases and the V segment lost 3 bases, leaving 9 bases of the junction unmatched. The DNA of the CDR3 is TGTGCCAGCAGCTCCCTCCTGACAGGGCTCTCCTACGAGCAGTACTTC. This gives the protein CASSSLLTGLSYEQYF.

The table lists this clone with a count of one. The rearrangement joins TRBV14 to TRBJ1-3; D call uncertain. This CDR3 has 16 amino acids. Germline V gives CDR1 SGHDN, CDR2 FVKESK. The V gene lost 0 bases and the J gene lost 0 bases, with 9 bases spanning the gap. The CDR3 here is CASSQDLPRSGNTIYF. In DNA form, the CDR3 reads TGTGCCAGCAGCCAAGATCTCCCCCGCTCTGGAAACACCATATATTTT.